Given below is one T cell receptor beta chain in context. CDR1 SEHNR and CDR2 FQNEAQ come from the germline V gene (reference sequence). V dropped 6 bases and J dropped 4 bases, with 18 bases sitting between them. The CDR3 has 15 residues. The PCR used 60 Vbeta and 13 Jbeta primers. Original methodology: Later reanalysis found 80 million or so unique TCR beta chains, around 9.9 million of them shared. Sequencing was performed with immunoSEQ multiplex PCR; in TCRdb, only in-frame clones are kept and a portion is missing. V and J calls and clone size are copied from that table; D and trimming were computed from the DNA. The data show 150,000 to 250,000 clones, roughly 78% seen once. The data were obtained in a study of cytomegalovirus exposure and HLA in healthy donors. Looking at the study overall: Earlier work reported some 110 million unique TCR beta sequences from 170 million or so T cells.

Sequenced input: PBMCs. This chain joins TRBV7-9 and TRBJ1-1; tentative D call: TRBD1 (5 bases). This TCR was sampled from a woman under 40 in good health and CMV-seropositive. The CDR3 nucleotides read TGTGCCAGCAGTTTCGTTCGGGGGAGAGGCACTGAAGCTTTCTTT. This translates into CASSFVRGRGTEAFF.